The text below deals with one TCR beta chain. Germline CDR1 is SNHLY and CDR2 is FYNNEI. The CDR3 runs to 13 residues. V was cut by 7 bases and J by 5 bases, with 14 bases left in between. The sample originates from a study of T cell responses to AZD1222 COVID-19 vaccine. TCRdb's table, derived via immunoSEQ multiplex PCR, lists solely in-frame clones and lacks some. The data contain about 120,000 clones, around 87% of them seen just once; the ten biggest clones take up roughly 10%. The chain combines TRBV2 with TRBJ1-1; D uncertain. The TCR was taken from an adult in good health. The material was peripheral blood, obtained on day 0 of AZD1222 vaccination. DNA for the CDR3: TGTGCCAGCACGGCCGTAAAGGGAACTGAAGCTTTCTTT. Its translation is CASTAVKGTEAFF.